This T cell receptor beta chain appears in the sequencing data of a study of T cell repertoires in cytomegalovirus infection (dated by TCRdb to the late 2010s). For context, the study as a whole: Peptide stimulations targeted recently identified HLA-C-restricted CMV epitopes, whose presentation resists viral immunomodulation, together with well-studied HLA-B-restricted epitopes. The HLA type of each donor mattered for the analysis, because public TCR beta signatures pointed to carriage of CMV infection along with the matching HLA type. Summary of the overall study and its limitations: The ex vivo response was dominated by HLA-C-restricted CMV-specific TCR beta clonotypes, and the single most frequent clonotype in two of eight donors was supplied by these HLA-C-restricted clonotypes. Carriers of CMV infection plus the relevant HLA type were discriminated by the cumulative frequency of public TCR beta family members in the study cohort and in an independent approximately 360-donor cohort.

The sequencing machine was an Illumina HiSeq 1500. Clones were called with MiXCR by TCRdb after fastp trimmed the public reads at Q25, and only in-frame beta chains were retained. Every distinct CDR3 protein forms one entry, paired with its most common genes and DNA. In this sample the table shows roughly 160,000 distinct CDR3 sequences, approximately 21% of which occur a single time. The ten largest clones capture more than 25% of the sample. This clonotype was detected a few times. This receptor's antigen is unknown. No per-base quality is available; no much larger clone lies one base away. The CDR1 and CDR2 encoded by the germline V gene are LGHNT and FRNRAP. Deletion took 4 bases off V and 0 bases off J, with a span of 16 bases between the germline ends. The CDR3 covers 17 residues, taking in both the cysteine and the phenylalanine. CDR3 DNA only is kept here, 51 bases in frame from base 1. Read against the paper, the sample's treatment or condition label means: in vitro stimulation with specific CMV peptide epitopes to enrich CMV-specific T cells.

The sequence was obtained from a human donor in good health (CMV status not recorded). Some clones in this sample may be carry-over from other donors' samples. The V and J segments used are TRBV12-5 and TRBJ2-1; the D region may be TRBD1 or TRBD2, each matching 5 bases equally. The sequences come from CD8+ T cells from cultured PBMCs, collected from culture after CMV antigen stimulation. The nucleotide sequence reads as follows: TGTGCTAGTGGTTGGACGGGACGGACAAGCTCCTACAATGAGCAGTTCTTC. Its amino acids are CASGWTGRTSSYNEQFF.